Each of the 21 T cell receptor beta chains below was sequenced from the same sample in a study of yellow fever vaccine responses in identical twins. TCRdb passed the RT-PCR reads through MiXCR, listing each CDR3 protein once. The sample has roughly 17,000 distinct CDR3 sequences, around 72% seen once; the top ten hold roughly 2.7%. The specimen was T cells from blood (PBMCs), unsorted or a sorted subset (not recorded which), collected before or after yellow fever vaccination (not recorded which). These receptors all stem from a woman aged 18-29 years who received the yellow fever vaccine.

The CDR3 coding sequence is TGCAGCGTTGACTGTAGGGTGGGACAGGACTATGGCTACACCTTC. Translation gives CSVDCRVGQDYGYTF. The chain has TRBV29-1 and TRBJ1-2; 8 positions match TRBD1. V dropped 3 bases and J dropped 3; count of bases not matched to a gene: 9. Germline CDR1 and CDR2: SQVTM and ANQGSEA. CDR3 length: 15 residues.

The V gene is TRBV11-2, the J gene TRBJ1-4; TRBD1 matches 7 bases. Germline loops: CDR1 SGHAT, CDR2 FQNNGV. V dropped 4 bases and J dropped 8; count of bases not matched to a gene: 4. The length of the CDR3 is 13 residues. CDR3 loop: CASSYGTAEKLFF. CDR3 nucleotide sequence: TGTGCCAGCAGCTATGGGACAGCCGAAAAACTGTTTTTT.

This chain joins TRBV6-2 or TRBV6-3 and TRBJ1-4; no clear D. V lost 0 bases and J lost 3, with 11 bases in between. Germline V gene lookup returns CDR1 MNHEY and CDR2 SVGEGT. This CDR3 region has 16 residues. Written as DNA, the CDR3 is TGTGCCAGCAGTTACTCGGCCCAGGCGGCTAATGAAAAACTGTTTTTT. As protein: CASSYSAQAANEKLFF.

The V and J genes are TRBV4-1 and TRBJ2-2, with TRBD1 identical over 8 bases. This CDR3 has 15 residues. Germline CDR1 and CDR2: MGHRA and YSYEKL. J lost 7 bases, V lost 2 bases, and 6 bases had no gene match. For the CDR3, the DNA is TGCGCCAGCAGCCAACTAACAGGGGGGTACGGGGAGCTGTTTTTT. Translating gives CASSQLTGGYGELFF.

The CDR3 reads CSPRGGGNTEAFF. CDR3 DNA sequence: TGCAGCCCACGTGGGGGGGGGAACACTGAAGCTTTCTTT. This chain uses TRBV29-1 with TRBJ1-1; D may be TRBD1 (5 bases). Germline lookup yields CDR1 SQVTM and CDR2 ANQGSEA. V was trimmed by 8 bases and J by 1 base, leaving 14 bases between them. This CDR3 region has 13 residues.

CDR3 DNA sequence: TGTGCCAGCAGCACCGGGAACAATGAGCAGTTCTTC. Protein product: CASSTGNNEQFF. The genes are TRBV7-6 and TRBJ2-1; a possible D gene is TRBD2 (5 bases). This CDR3 spans 12 amino acids. Trimming cost V 5 bases and J 5 bases, with 7 bases left between them. Germline V gene data show CDR1 as SGHVS and CDR2 as FNYEAQ. The full variable domain, with the rest looked up from reference TRBV7-6 and TRBJ2-1, is GAGVSQSPRYKVTKRGQDVALRCDPISGHVSLYWYRQALGQGPEFLTYFNYEAQQDKSGLPNDRFSAERPEGSISTLTIQRTEQRDSAMYRCASSTGNNEQFFGPGTRLTVL.

The CDR3 DNA sequence: TGTGCCAGCAGCTTAACGATCACCGGGGAGCTGTTTTTT. It specifies CASSLTITGELFF. The chain carries TRBV7-3 and TRBJ2-2; D unresolved. The ends were cut back, 0 bases at V and 4 bases at J, with 3 bases in the middle. CDR3 length: 13 residues. Germline V gene lookup returns CDR1 SGHTA and CDR2 FQGTGA. Combining the CDR3 with reference TRBV7-3 and TRBJ2-2 gives the whole variable domain GAGVSQTPSNKVTEKGKYVELRCDPISGHTALYWYRQSLGQGPEFLIYFQGTGAADDSGLPNDRFFAVRPEGSVSTLKIQRTERGDSAVYLCASSLTITGELFFGEGSRLTVL.

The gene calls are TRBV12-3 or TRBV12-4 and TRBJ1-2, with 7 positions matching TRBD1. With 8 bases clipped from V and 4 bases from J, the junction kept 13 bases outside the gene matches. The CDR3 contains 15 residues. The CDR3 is CASGSPGQKFYGYTF. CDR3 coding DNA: TGTGCCAGCGGCTCACCGGGACAGAAGTTCTATGGCTACACCTTC.

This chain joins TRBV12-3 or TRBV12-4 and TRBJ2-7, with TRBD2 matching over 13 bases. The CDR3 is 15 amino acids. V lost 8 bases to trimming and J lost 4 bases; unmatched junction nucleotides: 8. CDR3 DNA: TGTGCCAGCTCCGACCGGACTAGCGGGAGATACGAGCAGTACTTC. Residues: CASSDRTSGRYEQYF.

CDR3 nucleotides: TGTGCCAGCAGTTGGGGAACGAACACTGAAGCTTTCTTT. Translation gives CASSWGTNTEAFF. The chain employs TRBV12-3 or TRBV12-4 and TRBJ1-1; no firm D call. The CDR3 runs 13 residues. The V end lost 4 bases, the J end lost 1 base, and 7 bases lay between the germline ends.

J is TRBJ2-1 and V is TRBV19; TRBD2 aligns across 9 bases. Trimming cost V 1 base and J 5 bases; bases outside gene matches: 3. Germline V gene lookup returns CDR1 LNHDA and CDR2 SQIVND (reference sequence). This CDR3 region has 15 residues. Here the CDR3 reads CASSIVGTSHNEQFF. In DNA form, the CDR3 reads TGTGCCAGTAGTATAGTCGGGACTAGCCACAATGAGCAGTTCTTC.

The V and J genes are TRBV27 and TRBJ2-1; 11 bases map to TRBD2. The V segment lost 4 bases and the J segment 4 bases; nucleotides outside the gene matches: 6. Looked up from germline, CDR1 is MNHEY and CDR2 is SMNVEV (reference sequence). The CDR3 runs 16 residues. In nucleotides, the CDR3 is TGTGCCAGCAGTTCGTGGGGACTAGCGGAATACAATGAGCAGTTCTTC. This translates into CASSSWGLAEYNEQFF.

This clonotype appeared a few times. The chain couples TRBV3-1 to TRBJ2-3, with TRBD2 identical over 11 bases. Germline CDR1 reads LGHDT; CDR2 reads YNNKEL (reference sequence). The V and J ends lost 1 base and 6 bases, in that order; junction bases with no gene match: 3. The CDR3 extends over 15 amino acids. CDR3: CASSQASSGRDTQYF. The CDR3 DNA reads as TGTGCCAGCAGCCAAGCCTCTAGCGGGAGGGATACGCAGTATTTT.

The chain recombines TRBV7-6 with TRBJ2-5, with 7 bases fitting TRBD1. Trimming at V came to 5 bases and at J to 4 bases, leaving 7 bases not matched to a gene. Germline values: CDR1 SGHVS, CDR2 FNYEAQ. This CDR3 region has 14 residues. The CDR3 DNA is TGTGCCAGCAGCCGTAGGGACAGCTTAGAGACCCAGTACTTC. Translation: CASSRRDSLETQYF.

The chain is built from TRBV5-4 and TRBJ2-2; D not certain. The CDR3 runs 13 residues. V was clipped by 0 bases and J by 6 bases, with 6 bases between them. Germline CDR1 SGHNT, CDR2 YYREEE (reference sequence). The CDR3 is CASSLGFAGELFF. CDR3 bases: TGTGCCAGCAGCTTGGGTTTCGCCGGGGAGCTGTTTTTT.

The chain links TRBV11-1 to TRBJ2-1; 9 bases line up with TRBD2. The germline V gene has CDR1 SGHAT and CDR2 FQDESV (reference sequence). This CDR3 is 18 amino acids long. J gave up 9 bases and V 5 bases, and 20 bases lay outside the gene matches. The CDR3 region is CASSTRERGVQYVGEQFF. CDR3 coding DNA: TGTGCCAGCAGCACCCGAGAGCGGGGGGTACAATATGTGGGTGAGCAGTTCTTC.

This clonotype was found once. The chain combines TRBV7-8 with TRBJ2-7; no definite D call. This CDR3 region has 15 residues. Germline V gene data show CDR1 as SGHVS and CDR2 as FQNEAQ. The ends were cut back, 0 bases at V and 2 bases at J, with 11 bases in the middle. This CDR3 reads CASSLAVHQTYEQYF. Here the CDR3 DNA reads TGTGCCAGCAGCTTAGCGGTACACCAGACCTACGAGCAGTACTTC.

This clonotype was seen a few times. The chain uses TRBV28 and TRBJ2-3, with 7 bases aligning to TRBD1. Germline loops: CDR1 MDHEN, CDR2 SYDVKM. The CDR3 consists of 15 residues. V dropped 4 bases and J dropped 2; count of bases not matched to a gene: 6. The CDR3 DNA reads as TGTGCCAGCAGTTCGGGACAGACCGACACAGATACGCAGTATTTT. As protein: CASSSGQTDTDTQYF. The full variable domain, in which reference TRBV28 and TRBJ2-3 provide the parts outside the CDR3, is DVKVTQSSRYLVKRTGEKVFLECVQDMDHENMFWYRQDPGLGLRLIYFSYDVKMKEKGDIPEGYSVSREKKERFSLILESASTNQTSMYLCASSSGQTDTDTQYFGPGTRLTVL.

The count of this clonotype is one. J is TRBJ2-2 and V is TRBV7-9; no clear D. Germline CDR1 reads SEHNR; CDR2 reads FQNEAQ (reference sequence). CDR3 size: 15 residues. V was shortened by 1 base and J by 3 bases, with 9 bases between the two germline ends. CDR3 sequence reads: CASSLGPADTGELFF. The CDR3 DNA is TGTGCCAGCAGCTTAGGACCGGCAGACACCGGGGAGCTGTTTTTT.

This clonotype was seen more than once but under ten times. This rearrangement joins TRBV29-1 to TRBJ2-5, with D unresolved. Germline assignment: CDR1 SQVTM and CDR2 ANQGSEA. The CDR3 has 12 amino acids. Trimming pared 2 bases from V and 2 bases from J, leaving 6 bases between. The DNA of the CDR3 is TGCAGCGTTGAATACCCTCAAGAGACCCAGTACTTC. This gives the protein CSVEYPQETQYF.

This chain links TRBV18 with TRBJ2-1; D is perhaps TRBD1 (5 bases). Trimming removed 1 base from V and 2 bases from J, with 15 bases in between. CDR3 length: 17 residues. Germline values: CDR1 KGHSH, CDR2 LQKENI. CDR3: CASSPRPDSLPYNEQFF. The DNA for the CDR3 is TGTGCCAGCTCACCACGGCCAGACAGCTTACCCTACAATGAGCAGTTCTTC.